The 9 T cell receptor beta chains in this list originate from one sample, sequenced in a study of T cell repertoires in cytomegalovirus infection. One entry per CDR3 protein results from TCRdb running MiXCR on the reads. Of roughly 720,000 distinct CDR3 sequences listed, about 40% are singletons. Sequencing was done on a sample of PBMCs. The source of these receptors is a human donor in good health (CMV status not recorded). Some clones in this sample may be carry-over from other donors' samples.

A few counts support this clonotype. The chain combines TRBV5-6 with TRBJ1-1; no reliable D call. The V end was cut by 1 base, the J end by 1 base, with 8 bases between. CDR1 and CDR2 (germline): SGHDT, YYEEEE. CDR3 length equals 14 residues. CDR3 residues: CASSLTRRNTEAFF. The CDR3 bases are TGTGCCAGCAGCTTGACTCGAAGGAACACTGAAGCTTTCTTT.

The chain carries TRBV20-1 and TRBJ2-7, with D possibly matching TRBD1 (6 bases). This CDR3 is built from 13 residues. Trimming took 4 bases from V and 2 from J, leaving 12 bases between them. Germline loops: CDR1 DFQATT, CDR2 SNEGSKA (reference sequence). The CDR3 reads CSATEDSAYEQYF. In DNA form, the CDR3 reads TGCAGTGCTACCGAGGACAGCGCCTACGAGCAGTACTTC.

CDR3 nucleotides: TGTGCCAGCAGTGAGGATTATAGCAATCAGCCCCAGCATTTT. Amino acids: CASSEDYSNQPQHF. The chain recombines TRBV5-5 with TRBJ1-5, with unresolved D. This CDR3 contains 14 residues. Germline V gene lookup returns CDR1 SGHKS and CDR2 YYEKEE (reference sequence). V was shortened by 5 bases and J by 0 bases, with 9 bases between the two germline ends.

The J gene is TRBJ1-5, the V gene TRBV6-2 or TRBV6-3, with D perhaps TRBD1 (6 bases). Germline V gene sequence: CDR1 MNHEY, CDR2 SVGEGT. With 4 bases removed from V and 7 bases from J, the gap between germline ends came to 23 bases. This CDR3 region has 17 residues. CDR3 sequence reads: CASSSLQGPLERQPQHF. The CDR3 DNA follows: TGTGCCAGCAGTTCCCTACAGGGCCCCCTTGAACGGCAGCCCCAGCATTTT.

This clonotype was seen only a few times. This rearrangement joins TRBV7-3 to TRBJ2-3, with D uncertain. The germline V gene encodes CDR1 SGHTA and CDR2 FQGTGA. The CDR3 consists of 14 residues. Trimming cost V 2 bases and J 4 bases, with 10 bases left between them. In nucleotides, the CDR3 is TGTGCCAGCAGCTTAGGTGCCACAGCAGATACGCAGTATTTT. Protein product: CASSLGATADTQYF.

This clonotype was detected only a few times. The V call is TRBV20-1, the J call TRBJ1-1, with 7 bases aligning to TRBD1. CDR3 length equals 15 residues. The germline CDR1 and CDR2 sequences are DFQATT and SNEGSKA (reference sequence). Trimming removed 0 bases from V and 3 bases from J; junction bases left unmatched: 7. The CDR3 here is CSARDFRQGDTEAFF. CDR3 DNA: TGCAGTGCTAGAGATTTCCGACAGGGTGACACTGAAGCTTTCTTT.

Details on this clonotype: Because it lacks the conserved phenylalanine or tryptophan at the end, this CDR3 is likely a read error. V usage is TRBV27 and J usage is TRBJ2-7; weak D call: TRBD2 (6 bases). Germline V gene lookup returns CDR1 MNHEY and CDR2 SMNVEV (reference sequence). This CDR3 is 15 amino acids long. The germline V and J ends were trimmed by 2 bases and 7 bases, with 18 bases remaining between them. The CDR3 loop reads CASSLKTRFGGEQYS. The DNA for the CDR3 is TGTGCCAGCAGTTTAAAGACCCGATTTGGGGGGGAGCAGTACTCC.

The CDR3 protein is CASSYSVPSGRIYNEQFF. CDR3 nucleotides: TGTGCCAGCAGTTACTCGGTGCCTAGCGGGAGGATTTACAATGAGCAGTTCTTC. This chain links TRBV6-5 with TRBJ2-1; TRBD2 matches at 11 bases. With V trimmed by 0 bases and J by 4 bases, 8 bases remained unmatched. Germline CDR1 is MNHEY and CDR2 is SVGAGI. The CDR3 consists of 18 residues.

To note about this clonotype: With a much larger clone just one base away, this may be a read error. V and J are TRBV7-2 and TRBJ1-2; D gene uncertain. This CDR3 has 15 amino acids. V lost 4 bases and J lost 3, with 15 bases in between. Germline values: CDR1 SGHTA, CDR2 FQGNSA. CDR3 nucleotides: TGTGCCAGCAGCTGTGCTGGGTATAGCGACTATGGCTACACCTTC. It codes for CASSCAGYSDYGYTF. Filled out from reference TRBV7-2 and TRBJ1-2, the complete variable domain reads GAGVSQSPSNKVTEKGKDVELRCDPISGHTALYWYRQSLGQGLEFLIYFQGNSAPDKSGLPSDRFSAERTGGSVSTLTIQRTQQEDSAVYLCASSCAGYSDYGYTFGSGTRLTVV.